This TCR beta chain derives from a study of blood T cells in healthy people across ages. Study-wide points: The study found TCR beta diversity correlated strongly with naive T cell percentage.

PCR was performed a second time for about 7 to 11 cycles using a sample-barcoded 5' primer and a J-beta primer mix. CDR3-containing paired-end reads numbering at least 2.5 million came from each sample. TCRdb independently ran MiXCR on the 5' RACE reads; one entry per CDR3 protein. The table includes fewer than 800,000 distinct CDR3 sequences, roughly 50% detected once. J lost 4 bases, V lost 3 bases, and 11 bases had no gene match. This CDR3 has 16 amino acids. Germline lookup yields CDR1 DFQATT and CDR2 SNEGSKA (reference sequence). This clonotype was found a few times. Antigen: not known. The J gene is TRBJ2-5, the V gene TRBV20-1; TRBD2 matches 10 bases. This TCR was sampled from a woman in her sixties or seventies in good health. Sequencing was done on a sample of blood. The DNA of the CDR3 is TGCAGTGCTAGGGGGAGTATGGGACTAGCGTCAGAGACCCAGTACTTC. As protein: CSARGSMGLASETQYF.